This note documents a single TCR beta chain sequence. Its antigen is currently unknown. Profiling relied on immunoSEQ multiplex PCR, and the TCRdb table lists in-frame clones only, not all of them. The sample lists approximately 58,000 clones, less than 90% seen once, with about 0.71% in the top ten. This record belongs to a study of OX40 agonist ivuxolimab in advanced cancers. The study's findings and limits: By week 6 at 0.1 to 3.0 mg/kg, blood CD4+ and CD8+ T cells had expanded clonally. The antigens recognized by the expanded peripheral T cells, that is their antigen specificity, were not determined.

This TCR was recovered from an adult with an advanced solid tumor such as melanoma, head and neck, liver or kidney cancer. The material was CD4+ or CD8+ T cells sorted from blood, obtained in a trial of the OX40 agonist ivuxolimab.

The CDR3 loop is CASSPTGTGETQYF. In DNA form, the CDR3 reads TGCGCCAGCAGCCCCACCGGGACTGGAGAAACCCAGTACTTC. The chain combines TRBV5-1 with TRBJ2-5, with D maybe TRBD2 (6 bases). Germline V gives CDR1 SGHRS, CDR2 YFSETQ. Between the trimmed V and J ends, which lost 4 bases and 8 bases, there was a span of 18 bases. CDR3 length equals 14 residues.